This TCR beta chain came from a study of T cells in women clearing cervical HPV infection. Study in general: Case blood drawn at lesion detection; control blood after infection cleared.

On this clone itself: The read finishes 3 residues shy of the CDR3 end, and the germline J gene is used to complete it.

Assay used: immunoSEQ multiplex PCR; TCRdb lists only in-frame clones, some missing. The listing contains around 48,000 clones. Germline-derived CDR1 and CDR2 are SNHLY and FYNNEI. V was clipped by 4 bases and J by 3 bases, with 9 bases between them. This CDR3 is built from 13 residues. J is TRBJ1-2 and V is TRBV2, with a possible D match to TRBD1 (6 bases). This TCR came from a woman between 18 and 70 years old with a cervical HPV16 infection that either progressed to CIN3+ or cleared (not recorded which). The sequenced sample consisted of blood buffy coat. The sequenced CDR3 bases are TGTGCCAGCAGTGCGGACAGATACTATGGC. This sequence encodes CASSADRYYG. The whole CDR3 protein reads CASSADRYYGYTF.